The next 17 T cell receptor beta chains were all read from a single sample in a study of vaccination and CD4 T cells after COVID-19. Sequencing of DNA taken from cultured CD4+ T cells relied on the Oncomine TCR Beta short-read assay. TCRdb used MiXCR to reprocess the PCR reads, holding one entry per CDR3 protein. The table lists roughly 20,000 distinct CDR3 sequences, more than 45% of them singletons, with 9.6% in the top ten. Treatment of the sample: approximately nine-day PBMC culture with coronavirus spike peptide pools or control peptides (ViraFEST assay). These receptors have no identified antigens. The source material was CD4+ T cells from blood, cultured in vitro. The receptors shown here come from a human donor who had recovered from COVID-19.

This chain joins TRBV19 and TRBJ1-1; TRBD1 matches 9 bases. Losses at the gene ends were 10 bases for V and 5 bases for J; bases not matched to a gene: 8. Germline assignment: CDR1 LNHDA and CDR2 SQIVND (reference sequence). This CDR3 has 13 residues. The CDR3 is CATSGQGVTEAFF. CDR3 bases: TGTGCCACGTCGGGACAGGGAGTTACTGAAGCTTTCTTT.

The CDR3 region has the DNA TGTGCCAGCAGTCTACTGACAGGAATGAACACCGGGGAGCTGTTTTTT. Amino acid sequence: CASSLLTGMNTGELFF. This sequence joins TRBV27 and TRBJ2-2; D may be TRBD1 (6 bases). V dropped 5 bases and J dropped 1 base, with 14 bases sitting between them. From germline, CDR1 is MNHEY and CDR2 SMNVEV (reference sequence). The CDR3 sequence is 16 residues long.

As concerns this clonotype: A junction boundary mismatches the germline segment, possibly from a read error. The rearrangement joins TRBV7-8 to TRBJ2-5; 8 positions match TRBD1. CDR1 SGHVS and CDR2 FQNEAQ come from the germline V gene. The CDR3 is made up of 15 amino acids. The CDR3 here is CASRQGTGSQESQYF. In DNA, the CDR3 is TGTGCCAGCAGACAGGGGACAGGCTCGCAAGAGTCCCAGTACTTC.

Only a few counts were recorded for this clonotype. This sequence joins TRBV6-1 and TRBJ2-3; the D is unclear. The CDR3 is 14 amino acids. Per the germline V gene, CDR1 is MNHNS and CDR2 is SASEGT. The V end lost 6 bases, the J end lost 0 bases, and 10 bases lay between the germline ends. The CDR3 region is CASSPRFSTDTQYF. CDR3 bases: TGTGCCAGCAGCCCAAGATTTAGCACAGATACGCAGTATTTT.

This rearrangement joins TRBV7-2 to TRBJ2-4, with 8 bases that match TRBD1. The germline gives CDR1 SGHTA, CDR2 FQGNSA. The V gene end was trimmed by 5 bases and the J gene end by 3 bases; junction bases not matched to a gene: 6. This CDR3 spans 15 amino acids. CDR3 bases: TGTGCCAGCAGCCCGACAGGGGTTATCAAAAACATTCAGTACTTC. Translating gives CASSPTGVIKNIQYF.

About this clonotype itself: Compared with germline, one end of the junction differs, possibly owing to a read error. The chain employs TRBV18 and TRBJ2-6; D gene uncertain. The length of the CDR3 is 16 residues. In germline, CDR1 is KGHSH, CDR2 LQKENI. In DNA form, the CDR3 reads TGTGCCGGCTCACCACAACCCTCTTCTGGGGCCAACGTCCTGACTTTC. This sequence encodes CAGSPQPSSGANVLTF.

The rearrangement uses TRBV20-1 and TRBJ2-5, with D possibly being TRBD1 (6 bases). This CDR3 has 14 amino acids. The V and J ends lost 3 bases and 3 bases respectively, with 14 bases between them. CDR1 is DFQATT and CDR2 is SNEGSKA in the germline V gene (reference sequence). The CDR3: CSASPITGKETQYF. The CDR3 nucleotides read TGCAGTGCTAGCCCCATTACAGGGAAAGAGACCCAGTACTTC.

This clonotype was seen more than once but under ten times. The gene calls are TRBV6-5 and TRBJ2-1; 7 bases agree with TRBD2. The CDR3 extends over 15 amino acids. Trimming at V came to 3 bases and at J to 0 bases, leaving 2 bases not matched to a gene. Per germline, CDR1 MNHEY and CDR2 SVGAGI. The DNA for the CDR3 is TGTGCCAGCAGTTATGGCGGGAGCTCCTACAATGAGCAGTTCTTC. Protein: CASSYGGSSYNEQFF.

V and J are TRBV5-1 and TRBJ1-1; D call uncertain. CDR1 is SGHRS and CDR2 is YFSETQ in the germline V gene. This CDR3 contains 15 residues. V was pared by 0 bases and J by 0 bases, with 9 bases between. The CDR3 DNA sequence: TGCGCCAGCAGCTTGGGATTGGTATTGAACACTGAAGCTTTCTTT. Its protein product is CASSLGLVLNTEAFF.

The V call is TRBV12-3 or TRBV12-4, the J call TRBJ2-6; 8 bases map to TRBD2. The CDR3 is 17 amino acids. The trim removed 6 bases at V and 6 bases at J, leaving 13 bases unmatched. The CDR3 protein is CASSGRGAFGEANVLTF. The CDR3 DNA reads TGTGCCAGCAGCGGGAGGGGGGCGTTCGGTGAGGCCAACGTCCTGACTTTC.

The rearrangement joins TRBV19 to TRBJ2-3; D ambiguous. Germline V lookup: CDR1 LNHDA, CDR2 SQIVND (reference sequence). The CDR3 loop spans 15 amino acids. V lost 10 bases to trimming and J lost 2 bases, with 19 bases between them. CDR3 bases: TGTGCCACTTCACCAAAGGAATTTTACACAGATACGCAGTATTTT. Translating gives CATSPKEFYTDTQYF.

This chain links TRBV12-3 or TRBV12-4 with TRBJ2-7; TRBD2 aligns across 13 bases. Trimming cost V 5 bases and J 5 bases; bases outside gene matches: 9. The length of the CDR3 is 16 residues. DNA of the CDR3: TGTGCCAGCAGTGTCCCGGGACTAGCGGGACTACACGAGCAGTACTTC. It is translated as CASSVPGLAGLHEQYF.

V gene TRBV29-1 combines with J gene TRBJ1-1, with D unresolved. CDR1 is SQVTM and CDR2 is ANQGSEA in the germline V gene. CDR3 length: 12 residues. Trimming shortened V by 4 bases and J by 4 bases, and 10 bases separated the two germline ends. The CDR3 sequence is CSVGEEGTEAFF. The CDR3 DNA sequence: TGCAGCGTTGGGGAAGAGGGCACTGAAGCTTTCTTT. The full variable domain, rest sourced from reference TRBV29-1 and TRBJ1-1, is SAVISQKPSRDICQRGTSLTIQCQVDSQVTMMFWYRQQPGQSLTLIATANQGSEATYESGFVIDKFPISRPNLTFSTLTVSNMSPEDSSIYLCSVGEEGTEAFFGQGTRLTVV.

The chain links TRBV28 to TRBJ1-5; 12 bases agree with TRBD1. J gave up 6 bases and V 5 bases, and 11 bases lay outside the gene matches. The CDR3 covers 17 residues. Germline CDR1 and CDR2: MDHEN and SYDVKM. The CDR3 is CASSLIKGQGATQPQHF. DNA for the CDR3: TGTGCCAGCAGTCTGATAAAGGGACAGGGGGCCACTCAGCCCCAGCATTTT.

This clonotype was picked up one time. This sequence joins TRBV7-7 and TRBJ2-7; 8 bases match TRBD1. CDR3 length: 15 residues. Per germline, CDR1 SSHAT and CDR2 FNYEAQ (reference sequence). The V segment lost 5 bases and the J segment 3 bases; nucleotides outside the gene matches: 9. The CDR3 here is CASSPSGTGDYEQYF. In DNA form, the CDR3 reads TGTGCCAGCAGCCCATCTGGGACAGGAGACTACGAGCAGTACTTC.

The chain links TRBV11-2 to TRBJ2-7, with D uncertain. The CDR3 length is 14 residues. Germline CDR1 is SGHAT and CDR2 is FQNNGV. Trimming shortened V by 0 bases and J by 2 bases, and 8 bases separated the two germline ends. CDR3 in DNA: TGTGCCAGCAGCTTAGATATGTGGACCTACGAGCAGTACTTC. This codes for CASSLDMWTYEQYF.

CDR3: CAPGGVGDSNQPQHF. In nucleotides, the CDR3 is TGTGCCCCGGGGGGGGTAGGGGATAGCAATCAGCCCCAGCATTTT. The V gene is TRBV5-3, the J gene TRBJ1-5, with D possibly matching TRBD1 (5 bases). TRBV5-3 is an ORF, with its function uncertain. Trimming left V 10 bases short and J 0 bases short, with 17 bases between. This CDR3 has 15 amino acids.